Below are 17 T cell receptor beta chains sequenced from a single sample in a study of T-cell memory formation after mild COVID-19. TCRdb redid the calling of the 5' RACE reads with MiXCR, one entry per CDR3 protein. The sample lists about 620,000 distinct CDR3 sequences, approximately 18% seen once, with 12% in the top ten. The sequenced sample was PBMCs or a T cell subset sorted from them (not recorded which). Source of these receptors: an adult woman who had mild COVID-19 (a few samples of this study predate the infection). Cell type and time point are not known.

The chain has TRBV6-4 and TRBJ1-1; tentatively, D is TRBD1 (5 bases). Trimming removed 6 bases from V and 0 bases from J, with 11 bases in between. This CDR3 is 14 amino acids long. The germline gives CDR1 MRHNA, CDR2 SNTAGT. CDR3 sequence (DNA): TGTGCCAGCAGCCCATCGGGACTGAACACTGAAGCTTTCTTT. Translating it yields CASSPSGLNTEAFF.

This chain connects TRBV4-3 to TRBJ2-7; the D gene is possibly TRBD2 (6 bases). CDR1 LGHNA and CDR2 YSLEER come from the germline V gene. The length of the CDR3 is 15 residues. V was trimmed by 4 bases and J by 5 bases, leaving 18 bases between them. Here the CDR3 DNA reads TGCGCCAGCAGCCTTCAGCTTCAGGAGGGGCACGAGCAGTACTTC. Translation gives CASSLQLQEGHEQYF.

This clonotype was seen more than once but under ten times. The chain recombines TRBV7-2 with TRBJ1-1; the match to TRBD1 covers 9 bases. The CDR3 contains 15 residues. The junction had 11 bases not matched to a gene; V was cut back by 5 bases and J by 7 bases. Germline CDR1 and CDR2: SGHTA and FQGNSA. CDR3 nucleotide sequence: TGTGCCAGCAGCGGGGAAACAGGGGGCTCGGTTGAAGCTTTCTTT. Its protein is CASSGETGGSVEAFF.

The chain recombines TRBV6-2 or TRBV6-3 with TRBJ2-7; D is ambiguous. V gave up 2 bases and J gave up 7 bases, with 9 bases separating them. The CDR3 length is 12 residues. Germline V lookup: CDR1 MNHEY, CDR2 SVGEGT. CDR3 nucleotide sequence: TGTGCCAGCAGTTACCTATCCCGGGAGCAGTACTTC. Translating it yields CASSYLSREQYF.

This clonotype was counted a few times. V usage is TRBV9 and J usage is TRBJ2-3, with D maybe TRBD2 (5 bases). The ends were cut back, 0 bases at V and 2 bases at J, with 16 bases in the middle. This CDR3 spans 17 amino acids. Germline CDR1 reads SGDLS; CDR2 reads YYNGEE. CDR3 protein: CASSVEAGGLSTDTQYF. CDR3 sequence (DNA): TGTGCCAGCAGCGTAGAAGCTGGAGGCCTCTCCACAGATACGCAGTATTTT.

This clonotype was counted only a few times. CDR3 nucleotides: TGCAGTGCCCCGGTGGGCGGGAATGAGCAGTTCTTC. It translates to CSAPVGGNEQFF. The J gene is TRBJ2-1, the V gene TRBV20-1, with D perhaps matching TRBD2 (5 bases). Trimming pared 6 bases from V and 7 bases from J, leaving 13 bases between. The CDR3 length is 12 residues. Germline CDR1 is DFQATT and CDR2 is SNEGSKA (reference sequence).

This clonotype was counted between two and nine times. The CDR3 DNA is TGCGCCAGCAGCTTGGAGCTTGTAAGCGATGGCTACACCTTC. Translating gives CASSLELVSDGYTF. The chain carries TRBV5-1 and TRBJ1-2, with D hard to call. Germline loops: CDR1 SGHRS, CDR2 YFSETQ. The germline V and J ends were trimmed by 0 bases and 6 bases, with 12 bases remaining between them. There are 14 residues in the CDR3.

This clonotype occurred a few times. The chain links TRBV29-1 to TRBJ2-2, with 7 bases aligning to TRBD1. This CDR3 contains 13 residues. Germline lookup yields CDR1 SQVTM and CDR2 ANQGSEA. V was clipped by 6 bases and J by 7 bases; unmatched bases: 8. CDR3 protein: CSVVGQPNGELFF. The CDR3, as DNA: TGCAGCGTCGTGGGACAGCCCAACGGGGAGCTGTTTTTT.

The chain employs TRBV4-1 and TRBJ2-1, with D possibly being TRBD1 (6 bases). V shed 0 bases and J shed 2 bases, with 11 bases lying between them. The CDR3 runs 16 residues. Germline V gene data show CDR1 as MGHRA and CDR2 as YSYEKL. CDR3 protein: CASSQDFTGPYNEQFF. CDR3 bases: TGCGCCAGCAGCCAAGATTTTACAGGGCCCTACAATGAGCAGTTCTTC.

Many counts were recorded for this clonotype. The rearrangement uses TRBV5-1 and TRBJ1-2; D not resolved. Trimming took off 0 bases at V and 4 bases at J, with 7 bases between the two ends. The CDR3 totals 13 residues. Germline V lookup: CDR1 SGHRS, CDR2 YFSETQ. The CDR3 loop is CASSLEAVYGYTF. CDR3 DNA sequence: TGCGCCAGCAGCTTGGAGGCAGTCTATGGCTACACCTTC.

This rearrangement joins TRBV5-1 to TRBJ2-7; D not resolved. Germline assignment: CDR1 SGHRS and CDR2 YFSETQ. The CDR3 sequence is 15 residues long. V was shortened by 1 base and J by 0 bases, with 11 bases between the two germline ends. The CDR3 reads CASSLTRVNSYEQYF. The CDR3, as DNA: TGCGCCAGCAGCTTGACCAGAGTTAACTCCTACGAGCAGTACTTC.

This clonotype showed up just a few times. The rearrangement joins TRBV7-6 to TRBJ2-1; 8 bases align to TRBD2. The CDR3 covers 14 residues. V lost 3 bases and J lost 8; bases outside the gene matches: 6. The V gene's germline CDR1 is SGHVS and CDR2 FNYEAQ. The CDR3, as DNA: TGTGCCAGCAGCTTTCAAGCGGGAGTTTATGAGCAGTTCTTC. Translated: CASSFQAGVYEQFF.

The chain uses TRBV29-1 and TRBJ2-2; 9 bases line up with TRBD1. Trimming cost V 7 bases and J 1 base; bases outside gene matches: 7. The V gene's germline CDR1 is SQVTM and CDR2 ANQGSEA. This CDR3 spans 15 amino acids. CDR3 amino acids: CSASGTGRNTGELFF. The CDR3 bases are TGCAGCGCCTCCGGGACAGGGAGGAACACCGGGGAGCTGTTTTTT.

The chain couples TRBV18 to TRBJ1-1, with 9 bases aligning to TRBD1. Trimming took 0 bases from V and 4 from J; bases not matched to a gene: 3. The CDR3 length is 15 residues. Germline V gene lookup returns CDR1 KGHSH and CDR2 LQKENI. The CDR3 protein is CASSPPGTGFTEAFF. CDR3 DNA: TGTGCCAGCTCACCACCGGGGACAGGGTTCACTGAAGCTTTCTTT.

This clonotype was picked up a small number of times. The rearrangement links TRBV6-5 to TRBJ2-7; no firm D call. Trimming cost V 0 bases and J 2 bases, with 5 bases left between them. Germline CDR1 is MNHEY and CDR2 is SVGAGI. The CDR3 runs to 13 residues. The chain's CDR3 is CASSYSPTYEQYF. CDR3 nucleotides: TGTGCCAGCAGTTACTCCCCTACCTACGAGCAGTACTTC.

This chain joins TRBV12-3 or TRBV12-4 and TRBJ2-3, with D unresolved. V was clipped by 6 bases and J by 6 bases, with 13 bases between them. CDR3 length equals 13 residues. Here the CDR3 DNA reads TGTGCCAGCAGCGGTTCATTGGGGGATACGCAGTATTTT. Its protein product is CASSGSLGDTQYF.

This clonotype has just a few counts. The V and J genes are TRBV7-2 and TRBJ2-1, with 9 bases matching TRBD1. The trim removed 4 bases at V and 5 bases at J, leaving 3 bases unmatched. Germline CDR1 reads SGHTA; CDR2 reads FQGNSA. This CDR3 contains 14 residues. CDR3 region: CASSSGQGHNEQFF. The DNA of the CDR3 is TGTGCCAGCAGCTCGGGACAGGGACACAATGAGCAGTTCTTC.